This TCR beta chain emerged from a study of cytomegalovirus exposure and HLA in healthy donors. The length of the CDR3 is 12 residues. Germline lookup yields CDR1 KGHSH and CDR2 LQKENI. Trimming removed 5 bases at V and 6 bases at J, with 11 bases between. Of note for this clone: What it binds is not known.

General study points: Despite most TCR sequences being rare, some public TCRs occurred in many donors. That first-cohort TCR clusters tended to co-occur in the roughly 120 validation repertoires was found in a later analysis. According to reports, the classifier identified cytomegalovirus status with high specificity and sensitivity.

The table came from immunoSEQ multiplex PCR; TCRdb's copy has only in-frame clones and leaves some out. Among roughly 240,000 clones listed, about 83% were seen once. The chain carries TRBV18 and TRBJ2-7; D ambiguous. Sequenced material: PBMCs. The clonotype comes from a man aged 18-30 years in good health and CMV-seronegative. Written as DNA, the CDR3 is TGTGCCAGCTCAACAGATATCCCCGAGCAGTACTTC. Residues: CASSTDIPEQYF.